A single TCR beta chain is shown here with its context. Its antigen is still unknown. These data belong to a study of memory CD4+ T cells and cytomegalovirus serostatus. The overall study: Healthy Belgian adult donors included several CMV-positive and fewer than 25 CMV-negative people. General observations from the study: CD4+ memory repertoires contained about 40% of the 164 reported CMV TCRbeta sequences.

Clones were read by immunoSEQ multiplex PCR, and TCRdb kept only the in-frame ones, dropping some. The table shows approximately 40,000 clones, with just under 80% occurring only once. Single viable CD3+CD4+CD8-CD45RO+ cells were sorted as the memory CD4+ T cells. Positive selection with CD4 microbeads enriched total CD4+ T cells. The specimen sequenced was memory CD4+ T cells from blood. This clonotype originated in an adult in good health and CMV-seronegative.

Written as DNA, the CDR3 is TGTGCCAGCAGCTCAGCTATTGGCGCTGAAAAACTGTTTTTT. Protein: CASSSAIGAEKLFF. The chain uses TRBV11-2 and TRBJ1-4; D unresolved. V lost 4 bases and J 7 bases, leaving 13 bases between the germline ends. This CDR3 contains 14 residues. Germline CDR1 is SGHAT and CDR2 is FQNNGV.